The 25 T cell receptor beta chains presented below share a single source sample, sequenced in a study of neurological immune-mediated disorders. Via MiXCR, TCRdb re-called the 5' RACE reads, giving one row per CDR3 protein. This table has about 66,000 distinct CDR3 sequences, around 9.7% appearing once. Time point here: longitudinal time-point 2. The specimen was PBMCs. All receptors derive from a man aged 25-45 years in good health.

This clonotype appeared many times. J is TRBJ1-2 and V is TRBV27, with 8 bases lining up with TRBD1. Germline V gene sequence: CDR1 MNHEY, CDR2 SMNVEV (reference sequence). The CDR3 is made up of 15 amino acids. V was clipped by 6 bases and J by 3 bases; unmatched bases: 9. The CDR3 bases are TGTGCCAGCAGCGGACAGGGTCCCTGGGACTATGGCTACACCTTC. Protein product: CASSGQGPWDYGYTF.

This clonotype has at least ten counts. The chain links TRBV15 to TRBJ2-1; 9 positions match TRBD1. The V segment lost 4 bases and the J segment 4 bases; nucleotides outside the gene matches: 11. This CDR3 is 17 amino acids long. The germline V gene encodes CDR1 LNHNV and CDR2 YYDKDF (reference sequence). The CDR3 region is CATSNPTGDRVYNEQFF. In DNA, the CDR3 is TGTGCCACCAGCAACCCGACCGGGGACAGGGTGTACAATGAGCAGTTCTTC. Full variable domain (missing parts from reference TRBV15 and TRBJ2-1): DAMVIQNPRYQVTQFGKPVTLSCSQTLNHNVMYWYQQKSSQAPKLLFHYYDKDFNNEADTPDNFQSRRPNTSFCFLDIRSPGLGDTAMYLCATSNPTGDRVYNEQFFGPGTRLTVL.

This clonotype was observed many times. The chain is built from TRBV3-1 and TRBJ2-5, with D possibly being TRBD1 (6 bases). With 3 bases removed from V and 3 bases from J, the gap between germline ends came to 11 bases. Germline V gives CDR1 LGHDT, CDR2 YNNKEL (reference sequence). CDR3 length equals 14 residues. CDR3 sequence (DNA): TGTGCCAGCAGCCAGACGGACAGCGAAGAGACCCAGTACTTC. As protein: CASSQTDSEETQYF.

The table lists this clonotype with many counts. The chain is built from TRBV7-8 and TRBJ2-3, with 10 bases aligning to TRBD2. The CDR3 totals 17 residues. V dropped 0 bases and J dropped 4; count of bases not matched to a gene: 7. Germline CDR1 is SGHVS and CDR2 is FQNEAQ. The CDR3 sequence: CASSLALAGESPDTQYF. CDR3 DNA: TGTGCCAGCAGCTTAGCCCTAGCGGGAGAATCCCCAGATACGCAGTATTTT. The complete variable domain, with remaining parts taken from reference TRBV7-8 and TRBJ2-3, reads GAGVSQSPRYKVAKRGQDVALRCDPISGHVSLFWYQQALGQGPEFLTYFQNEAQLDKSGLPSDRFFAERPEGSVSTLKIQRTQQEDSAVYLCASSLALAGESPDTQYFGPGTRLTVL.

This clonotype was seen only a few times. The V and J genes are TRBV7-2 and TRBJ2-2; no firm D call. CDR1 and CDR2 (germline): SGHTA, FQGNSA. Trimming shortened V by 5 bases and J by 1 base, and 8 bases separated the two germline ends. CDR3 length: 14 residues. The CDR3 DNA follows: TGTGCCAGCAGCCATCCGGGGAACACCGGGGAGCTGTTTTTT. It translates to CASSHPGNTGELFF.

This clonotype was recorded at least ten times. The chain couples TRBV7-6 to TRBJ2-2; 7 nucleotides line up with TRBD2. Unmatched junction bases numbered 10, after V lost 5 bases and J lost 4 bases. The CDR3 is 16 residues long. Germline-derived CDR1 and CDR2 are SGHVS and FNYEAQ. CDR3 loop: CASSLPTAGITGELFF. The CDR3 nucleotides read TGTGCCAGCAGCCTCCCAACAGCGGGAATCACCGGGGAGCTGTTTTTT.

At least ten counts were recorded for this clonotype. The V gene is TRBV25-1, the J gene TRBJ2-7, with D perhaps matching TRBD2 (6 bases). This CDR3 comprises 14 residues. Deletions cut 5 bases from V and 5 bases from J, with 16 bases between. Per the germline V gene, CDR1 is MGHDK and CDR2 is SYGVNS. CDR3 in amino acids: CASSFVGGMDEQYF. CDR3 nucleotides: TGTGCCAGCAGTTTTGTGGGGGGTATGGACGAGCAGTACTTC.

This clonotype was seen many times. V gene TRBV12-3 or TRBV12-4 combines with J gene TRBJ1-5; TRBD1 might be the D (6 bases). Trimming removed 6 bases at V and 2 bases at J, with 11 bases between. CDR3 size: 14 residues. Here the CDR3 reads CASSGTSRNQPQHF. Written as DNA, the CDR3 is TGTGCCAGCAGCGGGACATCGCGCAATCAGCCCCAGCATTTT.

The chain has TRBV7-8 and TRBJ2-3; tentatively, D is TRBD2 (5 bases). There are 14 residues in the CDR3. Trimming removed 3 bases at V and 2 bases at J, with 9 bases between. The germline CDR1 and CDR2 sequences are SGHVS and FQNEAQ. The CDR3 DNA sequence: TGTGCCAGCAGCTTGAGGGCCCTCACAGATACGCAGTATTTT. Translated, it gives CASSLRALTDTQYF.

This clonotype has at least ten counts. The rearrangement joins TRBV29-1 to TRBJ2-6, with D tentatively TRBD1 (6 bases). V was pared by 3 bases and J by 4 bases, with 19 bases between. CDR1 SQVTM and CDR2 ANQGSEA come from the germline V gene. The CDR3 has 17 amino acids. CDR3 nucleotide sequence: TGCAGCGTTGATGGTGGGACATGGGCGAACGGGGCCAACGTCCTGACTTTC. This sequence encodes CSVDGGTWANGANVLTF.

The chain is built from TRBV29-1 and TRBJ1-1; 9 nucleotides line up with TRBD1. This CDR3 has 16 amino acids. Germline V gene sequence: CDR1 SQVTM, CDR2 ANQGSEA. The V segment lost 1 base and the J segment 4 bases; nucleotides outside the gene matches: 10. The CDR3 DNA sequence: TGCAGCGTTGAAGGGCTGGGCGACAGGGGGGCCACTGAAGCTTTCTTT. Encoded protein: CSVEGLGDRGATEAFF.

This clonotype has a count of ten or more. This chain joins TRBV6-5 and TRBJ2-5, with a tentative D call TRBD2 (6 bases). Trimming cost V 0 bases and J 4 bases, with 9 bases left between them. The CDR3 has 14 residues. Germline V gene sequence: CDR1 MNHEY, CDR2 SVGAGI. The CDR3 DNA reads TGTGCCAGCAGTTACTCTGGGGGGAGAGAGACCCAGTACTTC. Its protein product is CASSYSGGRETQYF.

This clonotype occurred many times. Written as DNA, the CDR3 is TGTGCCAGCAGTGAAAGGATTGTTCCGAACGACAGGGGGAGCGAAAAACTGTTTTTT. Its protein product is CASSERIVPNDRGSEKLFF. The rearrangement joins TRBV2 to TRBJ1-4, with TRBD1 identical over 9 bases. The CDR3 is made up of 19 amino acids. V lost 2 bases to trimming and J lost 8 bases; unmatched junction nucleotides: 18. Per germline, CDR1 SNHLY and CDR2 FYNNEI.

The chain couples TRBV27 to TRBJ2-7; D might be TRBD1 or TRBD2, each matching 5 bases. Trimming cost V 6 bases and J 2 bases, with 14 bases left between them. The CDR3 has 14 amino acids. The germline gives CDR1 MNHEY, CDR2 SMNVEV (reference sequence). CDR3: CASSRDRIPYEQYF. Here the CDR3 DNA reads TGTGCCAGCAGCCGGGACCGCATTCCCTACGAGCAGTACTTC.

This clonotype was recorded at least ten times. CDR3 coding DNA: TGTGCCAGCCAGAAACCCCAAGAGACCCAGTACTTC. This translates into CASQKPQETQYF. This chain joins TRBV28 and TRBJ2-5; D gene unclear. CDR1 is MDHEN, CDR2 SYDVKM, per germline. V was clipped by 8 bases and J by 1 base, with 8 bases between them. The CDR3 totals 12 residues.

This clonotype was seen at least ten times. V is TRBV11-2 and J is TRBJ2-7; D possibly uses TRBD1 or TRBD2 (6 bases each). Germline CDR1 is SGHAT and CDR2 is FQNNGV. V was pared by 5 bases and J by 3 bases, with 17 bases between. The CDR3 has 15 residues. CDR3 DNA: TGTGCCAGCAGCCCGACAGGACTAACAAACTACGAGCAGTACTTC. This gives the protein CASSPTGLTNYEQYF.

This clonotype was counted a single time. The chain has TRBV5-1 and TRBJ2-7; 8 positions agree with TRBD2. After removal of 7 bases from V and 5 bases from J, the junction contained 2 bases not matched to a gene. This CDR3 spans 11 amino acids. In germline, CDR1 is SGHRS, CDR2 YFSETQ. The CDR3 protein is CASPGGDEQYF. As DNA, the CDR3 is TGCGCCAGCCCGGGAGGGGACGAGCAGTACTTC.

About this clonotype itself: The junction departs from germline at one end; a sequencing error may be responsible. This chain uses TRBV9 with TRBJ2-7; 7 positions match TRBD2. The CDR3 contains 15 residues. CDR1 and CDR2 from the germline V gene are SGDLS and YYNGEE. DNA of the CDR3: TGTACCAGCAGCGGGCCCAGGGCGGGAGCCTACGAGCAGTACTTC. The encoded protein is CTSSGPRAGAYEQYF.

This clonotype occurred many times. This chain uses TRBV5-1 with TRBJ2-1; the match to TRBD1 covers 9 bases. V gave up 2 bases and J gave up 10 bases; unmatched junction bases: 13. Germline V gene sequence: CDR1 SGHRS, CDR2 YFSETQ. This CDR3 is 16 amino acids long. DNA of the CDR3: TGCGCCAGCAGCTTACAGGGGGCTCCCCCAATGATGGAGCAGTTCTTC. It encodes CASSLQGAPPMMEQFF.

Worth noting for this clonotype: A read error may account for a junction end that differs from germline. The V call is TRBV6-2 or TRBV6-3, the J call TRBJ2-7; TRBD2 matches at 8 bases. Germline V gives CDR1 MNHEY, CDR2 SVGEGT. There are 17 residues in the CDR3. Here the CDR3 DNA reads TGTGCCAGCCGAGTGGCGGGAACAGCGGGAGTCTCCTACGAGCAGCACTTC. It translates to CASRVAGTAGVSYEQHF.

This clonotype was seen repeatedly, ten times or more. The rearrangement links TRBV20-1 to TRBJ2-1; D may be TRBD1 (5 bases). This CDR3 is 12 amino acids long. V dropped 0 bases and J dropped 8 bases, with 8 bases sitting between them. Germline CDR1 and CDR2: DFQATT and SNEGSKA (reference sequence). CDR3 region: CSARERGDEQFF. CDR3 DNA sequence: TGCAGTGCTAGAGAAAGGGGCGATGAGCAGTTCTTC.

The CDR3 region has the DNA TGTGCCATCAGTGAGTCCCCGATAATTAGCAATCAGCCCCAGCATTTT. Its translation: CAISESPIISNQPQHF. The J gene is TRBJ1-5, the V gene TRBV10-3; D is unresolved. Trimming stripped 0 bases from V and 0 bases from J, with 9 bases between. Germline CDR1 is ENHRY and CDR2 is SYGVKD. CDR3 size: 16 residues.

This clonotype was counted ten times or more. The CDR3: CASSLESPIGNQPQHF. The CDR3 DNA reads as TGTGCCAGCAGCTTAGAGTCCCCAATCGGCAATCAGCCCCAGCATTTT. J is TRBJ1-5 and V is TRBV7-9; unclear D gene. The CDR3 covers 16 residues. V was trimmed by 1 base and J by 2 bases, leaving 12 bases between them. CDR1 and CDR2 (germline): SEHNR, FQNEAQ (reference sequence).

This clonotype showed up many times. The genes are TRBV3-1 and TRBJ2-1; 10 positions agree with TRBD2. The V and J ends lost 6 bases and 7 bases, in that order; junction bases with no gene match: 6. Germline values: CDR1 LGHDT, CDR2 YNNKEL (reference sequence). CDR3 length: 14 residues. The CDR3 DNA reads TGTGCCAGCAGAGTTAGCGGGAGGATGAATGAGCAGTTCTTC. Protein: CASRVSGRMNEQFF.

This clonotype has ten or more counts. The rearrangement uses TRBV12-3 or TRBV12-4 and TRBJ1-1; D not resolved. The CDR3 totals 14 residues. V lost 1 base, J lost 2 bases, and 8 bases lay in between. The CDR3 region has the DNA TGTGCCAGCAGTTTAGGTAGGGCTAACACTGAAGCTTTCTTT. Its protein product is CASSLGRANTEAFF.